Below, 30 T cell receptor beta chains from the same sample are listed, as sequenced in a study of cytomegalovirus exposure and HLA in healthy donors. PCR used 60 Vbeta primers and 13 Jbeta primers. Using immunoSEQ multiplex PCR, the repertoire was profiled, and TCRdb retains in-frame clones only, with some absent. Of about 160,000 clones listed, around 84% are singletons. Sequenced material: PBMCs. Receptor source: a man aged 18 to 30 in good health and CMV-seronegative.

The chain joins TRBV28 to TRBJ1-6; a possible D gene is TRBD1 (6 bases). Looked up from germline, CDR1 is MDHEN and CDR2 is SYDVKM. The germline V and J ends were trimmed by 10 bases and 6 bases, with 13 bases remaining between them. CDR3 length equals 13 residues. The CDR3 bases are TGTGCCACTGGGGGGGGGCGTAATTCACCCCTCCACTTT. Protein: CATGGGRNSPLHF.

The chain joins TRBV5-4 to TRBJ2-2, with TRBD2 identical over 9 bases. With 3 bases clipped from V and 3 bases from J, the junction kept 9 bases outside the gene matches. Germline CDR1 and CDR2: SGHNT and YYREEE (reference sequence). CDR3 size: 17 residues. CDR3 sequence (DNA): TGTGCCAGCAGCTCGGAGGGACTAGCAAAATACACCGGGGAGCTGTTTTTT. As protein: CASSSEGLAKYTGELFF.

The chain uses TRBV28 and TRBJ2-1; maybe TRBD2 (5 bases). The CDR3 covers 15 residues. Trimming left V 5 bases short and J 4 bases short, with 15 bases between. The germline V gene has CDR1 MDHEN and CDR2 SYDVKM. The CDR3 nucleotides read TGTGCCAGCAGTCCCCCCCGGGGTAGGTACAATGAGCAGTTCTTC. Amino acid sequence: CASSPPRGRYNEQFF.

This chain links TRBV25-1 with TRBJ2-5; D gene uncertain. Germline values: CDR1 MGHDK, CDR2 SYGVNS. This CDR3 region has 12 residues. V was pared by 5 bases and J by 11 bases, with 15 bases between. This CDR3 reads CASSRRNEEQYF. In nucleotides, the CDR3 is TGTGCCAGCAGTCGACGGAACGAGGAGCAGTACTTC.

The V call is TRBV7-2, the J call TRBJ1-2, with a possible D match to TRBD1 (6 bases). CDR1 is SGHTA and CDR2 is FQGNSA in the germline V gene. The CDR3 consists of 17 residues. Trimming removed 1 base from V and 5 bases from J, with 20 bases in between. This CDR3 reads CASSLDLTTGWIYGYTF. As DNA, the CDR3 is TGTGCCAGCAGCTTAGACCTCACGACAGGATGGATATATGGCTACACCTTC. The whole variable domain, filled in from reference TRBV7-2 and TRBJ1-2, reads GAGVSQSPSNKVTEKGKDVELRCDPISGHTALYWYRQSLGQGLEFLIYFQGNSAPDKSGLPSDRFSAERTGGSVSTLTIQRTQQEDSAVYLCASSLDLTTGWIYGYTFGSGTRLTVV.

J is TRBJ1-1 and V is TRBV6-5; D is unresolved. Per germline, CDR1 MNHEY and CDR2 SVGAGI. The CDR3 has 13 amino acids. V gave up 7 bases and J gave up 3 bases, with 12 bases separating them. The CDR3 protein is CASMRRSDTEAFF. CDR3 bases: TGTGCCAGCATGCGGAGGTCCGACACTGAAGCTTTCTTT.

The V call is TRBV4-2, the J call TRBJ2-7, with no clear D. The V and J ends lost 1 base and 7 bases respectively, with 8 bases between them. CDR1 is LGHNA and CDR2 is YNFKEQ in the germline V gene. CDR3 length: 12 residues. The CDR3 region is CASSQGGVEQYF. CDR3 nucleotides: TGTGCCAGCAGCCAAGGAGGTGTGGAGCAGTACTTC.

CDR3 loop: CASSYEPGLATDTQYF. In DNA form, the CDR3 reads TGTGCCAGCAGTTACGAGCCGGGACTAGCCACAGATACGCAGTATTTT. The chain joins TRBV6-5 to TRBJ2-3, with 9 positions matching TRBD2. Germline loops: CDR1 MNHEY, CDR2 SVGAGI. The V segment lost 2 bases and the J segment 2 bases; nucleotides outside the gene matches: 5. The CDR3 loop spans 16 amino acids.

In this sample, this clone turned up a few times. The V call is TRBV5-1, the J call TRBJ2-2; 9 bases line up with TRBD1. Germline CDR1 reads SGHRS; CDR2 reads YFSETQ. The trim removed 4 bases at V and 3 bases at J, leaving 7 bases unmatched. The CDR3 length is 16 residues. The chain's CDR3 is CASSLQGARDTGELFF. The CDR3 region has the DNA TGCGCCAGCAGCCTACAGGGGGCGCGGGACACCGGGGAGCTGTTTTTT.

J is TRBJ1-5 and V is TRBV27, with D tentatively TRBD1 (6 bases). Trimming removed 0 bases from V and 4 bases from J, with 10 bases in between. The CDR3 sequence is 15 residues long. Germline CDR1 is MNHEY and CDR2 is SMNVEV (reference sequence). The CDR3 coding sequence is TGTGCCAGCAGTTTATCCAGGGGCACGAATCAGCCCCAGCATTTT. It is translated as CASSLSRGTNQPQHF.

The genes are TRBV4-1 and TRBJ2-3; possibly TRBD2 for D (6 bases). Per germline, CDR1 MGHRA and CDR2 YSYEKL. CDR3 length: 16 amino acids. The V end was cut by 4 bases, the J end by 0 bases, with 14 bases between. CDR3 nucleotides: TGCGCCAGCAGCCCGTCATCAGGGACTAGCACAGATACGCAGTATTTT. Its protein product is CASSPSSGTSTDTQYF.

The CDR3 nucleotides are TGTGCCAGCGGGGGACAGGGGTCAGTAGATACGCAGTATTTT. Protein sequence: CASGGQGSVDTQYF. The V gene is TRBV6-1, the J gene TRBJ2-3; TRBD1 aligns across 10 bases. Germline trimming cut 8 bases from V and 5 bases from J; bases unmatched to any gene: 7. The CDR3 is made up of 14 amino acids. CDR1 and CDR2 (germline): MNHNS, SASEGT.

This rearrangement joins TRBV28 to TRBJ2-5, with D perhaps matching TRBD2 (6 bases). Trimming stripped 7 bases from V and 4 bases from J, with 16 bases between. The CDR3 totals 14 residues. CDR1 MDHEN and CDR2 SYDVKM come from the germline V gene. CDR3 residues: CASISGRGGETQYF. The CDR3 nucleotides read TGTGCCAGCATCAGCGGGCGCGGAGGAGAGACCCAGTACTTC.

This clone has a handful of counts. This rearrangement joins TRBV5-1 to TRBJ2-5; 13 bases agree with TRBD2. The CDR3 totals 17 residues. Trimming took 4 bases from V and 2 from J; bases not matched to a gene: 8. In germline, CDR1 is SGHRS, CDR2 YFSETQ. The CDR3 region has the DNA TGCGCCAGCAGCCAATGGACTAGCGGGGGTCGTCAAGAGACCCAGTACTTC. The encoded protein is CASSQWTSGGRQETQYF.

Points on this clone: Other nucleotide sequences in the sample specify the same CDR3. The chain joins TRBV5-1 to TRBJ2-7; possible D gene TRBD2, 6 bases. There are 14 residues in the CDR3. The germline CDR1 and CDR2 sequences are SGHRS and YFSETQ. V was trimmed by 0 bases and J by 2 bases, leaving 9 bases between them. The CDR3 region is CASSLAGGAYEQYF. The CDR3 DNA sequence: TGCGCCAGCAGCTTGGCCGGAGGGGCCTACGAGCAGTACTTC.

The V gene is TRBV28, the J gene TRBJ2-5, with D maybe TRBD1 (5 bases). Matching the DNA end better, TRBJ2-7 makes the J call doubtful. The length of the CDR3 is 14 residues. CDR1 is MDHEN and CDR2 is SYDVKM in the germline V gene. CDR3 sequence: CASRLGPRAYEQYF. In DNA, the CDR3 is TGTGCCAGCCGATTAGGGCCCAGGGCCTACGAGCAGTACTTC.

V gene TRBV19 combines with J gene TRBJ2-7; 9 nucleotides match TRBD1. With 5 bases clipped from V and 6 bases from J, the junction kept 8 bases outside the gene matches. In germline, CDR1 is LNHDA, CDR2 SQIVND (reference sequence). CDR3 length equals 14 residues. The DNA for the CDR3 is TGTGCCAGTAGTTCGGACAGGGGTTCATTCGAGCAGTACTTC. Its protein is CASSSDRGSFEQYF.

This chain joins TRBV9 and TRBJ2-1, with a tentative D call TRBD2 (6 bases). In germline, CDR1 is SGDLS, CDR2 YYNGEE. This CDR3 contains 15 residues. The germline V and J ends were trimmed by 4 bases and 6 bases, with 17 bases remaining between them. In DNA form, the CDR3 reads TGTGCCAGCAGCTCCCATGCGGGGAGTCTCAATGAGCAGTTCTTC. Protein product: CASSSHAGSLNEQFF.

This sequence joins TRBV7-2 and TRBJ2-3, with 9 bases lining up with TRBD1. This CDR3 comprises 15 residues. V lost 5 bases, J lost 3 bases, and 6 bases stayed unmatched. Germline values: CDR1 SGHTA, CDR2 FQGNSA. Here the CDR3 reads CASSPGQGGTDTQYF. CDR3 in DNA: TGTGCCAGCAGCCCGGGACAGGGAGGGACAGATACGCAGTATTTT.

The chain combines TRBV14 with TRBJ2-5; 7 bases map to TRBD1. Germline trimming cut 4 bases from V and 1 base from J; bases unmatched to any gene: 3. This CDR3 contains 14 residues. Germline CDR1 SGHDN, CDR2 FVKESK. Here the CDR3 reads CASSPRQGQETQYF. DNA of the CDR3: TGTGCCAGCAGCCCCCGACAGGGCCAAGAGACCCAGTACTTC.

This clone was picked up one time. The chain links TRBV19 to TRBJ1-5; a weak D match, TRBD1 (5 bases). The CDR3 runs to 11 residues. Germline CDR1 LNHDA, CDR2 SQIVND (reference sequence). V lost 4 bases, J lost 9 bases, and 7 bases lay in between. The chain's CDR3 is CASSSGGPQHF. Written as DNA, the CDR3 is TGTGCCAGTAGTAGCGGGGGGCCCCAGCATTTT.

The chain carries TRBV5-1 and TRBJ1-6; TRBD1 is a possible D gene (5 bases). V lost 4 bases to trimming and J lost 5 bases, with 13 bases between them. This CDR3 comprises 15 residues. Germline V gene lookup returns CDR1 SGHRS and CDR2 YFSETQ. The chain's CDR3 is CASSTGGRDNSPLHF. In nucleotides, the CDR3 is TGCGCCAGCAGCACCGGGGGACGGGATAATTCACCCCTCCACTTT.

This clone occurred a few times. V is TRBV5-1 and J is TRBJ1-1; D is undetermined. V lost 2 bases, J lost 6 bases, and 5 bases lay in between. CDR1 is SGHRS, CDR2 YFSETQ, per germline. The CDR3 is made up of 11 amino acids. CDR3 sequence: CASSLEAEAFF. The CDR3, as DNA: TGCGCCAGCAGCTTAGAGGCTGAAGCTTTCTTT.

This clone was seen once. The V call is TRBV9, the J call TRBJ1-3; possibly TRBD1 for D (6 bases). Germline loops: CDR1 SGDLS, CDR2 YYNGEE. CDR3 length equals 15 residues. The ends were cut back, 0 bases at V and 4 bases at J, with 11 bases in the middle. The CDR3 sequence: CASSVGQAPGNTIYF. Here the CDR3 DNA reads TGTGCCAGCAGCGTAGGACAGGCACCCGGAAACACCATATATTTT.

The rearrangement links TRBV6-1 to TRBJ1-1, with TRBD1 matching 8 bases. With 6 bases clipped from V and 4 bases from J, the junction kept 7 bases outside the gene matches. Germline CDR1 is MNHNS and CDR2 is SASEGT. CDR3 length: 14 amino acids. The CDR3 protein is CASRDRDVSTEAFF. The CDR3 bases are TGTGCCAGCAGGGACAGGGACGTAAGCACTGAAGCTTTCTTT.

This chain links TRBV6-5 with TRBJ2-7; D is possibly TRBD2 (5 bases). Trimming cost V 5 bases and J 3 bases, with 11 bases left between them. The CDR3 contains 13 residues. Germline V lookup: CDR1 MNHEY, CDR2 SVGAGI. In nucleotides, the CDR3 is TGTGCCAGCAGTCGGACTGGGAACTACGAGCAGTACTTC. It encodes CASSRTGNYEQYF.

This chain uses TRBV5-1 with TRBJ2-1, with a weak D call TRBD2 (6 bases). This CDR3 region has 14 residues. Germline CDR1 SGHRS, CDR2 YFSETQ. Deletions cut 7 bases from V and 3 bases from J, with 14 bases between. CDR3 coding DNA: TGCGCCAGCGCCTGGGACTGGTACTACAATGAGCAGTTCTTC. Translated: CASAWDWYYNEQFF. The variable domain in full, with the rest retrieved from reference TRBV5-1 and TRBJ2-1, is KAGVTQTPRYLIKTRGQQVTLSCSPISGHRSVSWYQQTPGQGLQFLFEYFSETQRNKGNFPGRFSGRQFSNSRSEMNVSTLELGDSALYLCASAWDWYYNEQFFGPGTRLTVL.

This clone was seen once. The V and J genes are TRBV2 and TRBJ2-5, with 7 positions matching TRBD1. The V and J ends lost 5 bases and 5 bases, in that order; junction bases with no gene match: 11. CDR1 is SNHLY, CDR2 FYNNEI, per germline. There are 15 residues in the CDR3. The CDR3 sequence is CASSWQTGPGETQYF. The CDR3 coding sequence is TGTGCCAGCAGTTGGCAGACAGGGCCGGGGGAGACCCAGTACTTC.

DNA of the CDR3: TGTGCCAGCAGTCCGGGACATCCCACAGAAGCTTTCTTT. Residues: CASSPGHPTEAFF. The chain carries TRBV6-5 and TRBJ1-1, with D possibly matching TRBD1 (6 bases). In germline, CDR1 is MNHEY, CDR2 SVGAGI. Trimming pared 5 bases from V and 8 bases from J, leaving 15 bases between. This CDR3 spans 13 amino acids.

The V gene is TRBV19, the J gene TRBJ2-1, with TRBD2 matching 12 bases. Looked up from germline, CDR1 is LNHDA and CDR2 is SQIVND (reference sequence). CDR3 length equals 15 residues. Trimming removed 6 bases from V and 6 bases from J; junction bases left unmatched: 6. DNA of the CDR3: TGTGCCAGTAGACCGGGACTAGCGGGCCCCAATGAGCAGTTCTTC. This gives the protein CASRPGLAGPNEQFF.